This T cell receptor beta chain was observed in a study of blood T cell repertoires in COVID-19. At the level of the study: Samples came from the United States, Italy and Spain, spanning acute and convalescent COVID-19.

The participants were between about 18 and 90 years old and came from some 23 US areas. The V gene lost 2 bases and the J gene lost 9 bases, with 11 bases spanning the gap. Germline V lookup: CDR1 SNHLY, CDR2 FYNNEI. The length of the CDR3 is 13 residues. Study processing details: Nucleated cell number was recorded as an estimate derived from reference gene primer amplification. Clones were sequenced by immunoSEQ multiplex PCR, and TCRdb holds only the in-frame ones, with some missing. V, J and clone size were drawn from that table, and D and trimming were deduced from the DNA. This table holds 300,000 to 400,000 clones, 85% found once.

The source of this sequence is a woman aged 30 to 39 who had been exposed to COVID-19. The chain employs TRBV2 and TRBJ1-5; D gene uncertain. The sequenced sample consisted of PBMCs or T cells enriched from blood (not recorded which). The DNA for the CDR3 is TGTGCCAGCAGTGAATCTAAAGATGGGCCCCAGCATTTT. Amino acids: CASSESKDGPQHF. The complete variable domain, with remaining parts taken from reference TRBV2 and TRBJ1-5, reads EPEVTQTPSHQVTQMGQEVILRCVPISNHLYFYWYRQILGQKVEFLVSFYNNEISEKSEIFDDQFSVERPDGSNFTLKIRSTKLEDSAMYFCASSESKDGPQHFGDGTRLSIL.